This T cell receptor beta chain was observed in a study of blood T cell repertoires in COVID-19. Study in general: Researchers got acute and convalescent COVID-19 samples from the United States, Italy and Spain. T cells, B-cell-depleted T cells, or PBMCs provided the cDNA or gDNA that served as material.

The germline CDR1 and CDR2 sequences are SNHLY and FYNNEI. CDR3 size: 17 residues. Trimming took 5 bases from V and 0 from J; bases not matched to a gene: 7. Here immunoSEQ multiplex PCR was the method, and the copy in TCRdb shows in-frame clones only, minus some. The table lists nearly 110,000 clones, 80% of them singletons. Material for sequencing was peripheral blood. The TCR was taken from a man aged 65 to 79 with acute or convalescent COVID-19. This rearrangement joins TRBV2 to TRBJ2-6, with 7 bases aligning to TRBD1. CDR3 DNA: TGTGCCAGCAGTATACGACAGGGAATCTCTGGGGCCAACGTCCTGACTTTC. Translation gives CASSIRQGISGANVLTF.